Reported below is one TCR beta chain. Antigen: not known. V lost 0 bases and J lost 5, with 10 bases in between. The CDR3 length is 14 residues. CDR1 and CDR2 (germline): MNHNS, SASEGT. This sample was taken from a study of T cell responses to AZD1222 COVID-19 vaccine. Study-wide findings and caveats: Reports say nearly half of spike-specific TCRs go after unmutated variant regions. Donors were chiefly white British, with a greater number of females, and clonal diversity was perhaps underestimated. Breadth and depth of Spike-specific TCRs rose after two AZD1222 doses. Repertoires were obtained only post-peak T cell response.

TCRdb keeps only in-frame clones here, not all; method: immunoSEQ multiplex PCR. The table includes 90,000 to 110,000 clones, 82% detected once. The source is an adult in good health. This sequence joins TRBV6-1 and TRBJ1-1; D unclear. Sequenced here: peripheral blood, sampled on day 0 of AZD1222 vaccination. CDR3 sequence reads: CASSEAGGLTEAFF. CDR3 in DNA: TGTGCCAGCAGTGAAGCGGGAGGATTAACTGAAGCTTTCTTT.